The clone carrying this TCR beta chain was observed a handful of times. Its antigen is as yet unknown. CDR1 and CDR2 from the germline V gene are MNHEY and SVGEGT. Trimming at V came to 5 bases and at J to 2 bases, leaving 13 bases not matched to a gene. The CDR3 runs to 19 residues. This record belongs to a study of T cell repertoires in cytomegalovirus infection. Overall study findings and caveats: Accumulated public TCR beta family frequency recognized individuals carrying CMV together with the relevant HLA. Clonotypes of TCR beta that were HLA-C-restricted and CMV-specific dominated the ex vivo response.

TCRdb independently ran MiXCR on the reads; one entry per CDR3 protein. The table lists over 150,000 distinct CDR3 sequences, about 18% of them singletons. J is TRBJ1-5 and V is TRBV6-2 or TRBV6-3; 12 bases match TRBD1. This clonotype was obtained from a human donor in good health (CMV status not recorded). Some clones in this sample may be carry-over from other donors' samples. The material sequenced was CD8+ T cells from PBMCs. DNA of the CDR3: TGTGCCAGCAGTGCTCCGGGACAGGGGGCTGTTTTTGGCAATCAGCCCCAGCATTTT. Protein: CASSAPGQGAVFGNQPQHF.